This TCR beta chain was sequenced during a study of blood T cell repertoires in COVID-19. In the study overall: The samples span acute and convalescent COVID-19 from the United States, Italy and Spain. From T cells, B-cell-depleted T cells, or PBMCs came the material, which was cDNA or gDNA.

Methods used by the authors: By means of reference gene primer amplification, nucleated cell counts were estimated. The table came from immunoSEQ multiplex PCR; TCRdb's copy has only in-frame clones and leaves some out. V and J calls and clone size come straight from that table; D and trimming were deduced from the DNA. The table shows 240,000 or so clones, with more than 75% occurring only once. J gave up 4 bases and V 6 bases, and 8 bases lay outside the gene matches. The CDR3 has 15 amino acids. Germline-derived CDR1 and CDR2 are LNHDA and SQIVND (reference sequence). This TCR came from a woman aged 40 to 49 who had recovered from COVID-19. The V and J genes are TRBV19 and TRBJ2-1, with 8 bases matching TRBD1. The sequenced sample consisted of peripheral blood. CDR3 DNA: TGTGCCAGTAGGACACAGGGGGTAGGGTACAATGAGCAGTTCTTC. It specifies CASRTQGVGYNEQFF.